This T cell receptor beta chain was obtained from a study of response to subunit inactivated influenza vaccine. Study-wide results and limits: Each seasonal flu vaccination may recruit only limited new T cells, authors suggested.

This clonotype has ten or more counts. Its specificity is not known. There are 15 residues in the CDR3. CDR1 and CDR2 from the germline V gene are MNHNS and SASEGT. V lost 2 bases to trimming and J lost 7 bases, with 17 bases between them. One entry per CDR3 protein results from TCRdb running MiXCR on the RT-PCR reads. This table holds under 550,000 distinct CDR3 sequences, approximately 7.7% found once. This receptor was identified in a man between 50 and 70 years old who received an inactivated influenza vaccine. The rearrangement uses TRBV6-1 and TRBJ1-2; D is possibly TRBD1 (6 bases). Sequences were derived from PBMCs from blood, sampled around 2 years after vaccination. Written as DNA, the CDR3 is TGTGCCAGCAGTGAATGGACAGTCCCAACGGGTGGCTACACCTTC. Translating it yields CASSEWTVPTGGYTF.